Presented here are 22 T cell receptor beta chains from one specimen sequenced in a study of a mutant IDH1 vaccine in newly diagnosed glioma. Profiling relied on immunoSEQ multiplex PCR, and the TCRdb table lists in-frame clones only, not all of them. The table records approximately 92,000 clones, under 90% of them present only once. Indicated time point: baseline, week 1 (first vaccination visit). The treatment is: pre-vaccination baseline after standard-of-care therapy. This specimen consisted of PBMCs, obtained from a glioma patient treated with radiotherapy, temozolomide or both. The receptors here all came from a woman aged 50 to 60 with glioma.

The chain combines TRBV7-9 with TRBJ1-1; 8 bases are a match to TRBD1. Germline V gene data show CDR1 as SEHNR and CDR2 as FQNEAQ (reference sequence). There are 14 residues in the CDR3. Unmatched junction bases numbered 7, after V lost 5 bases and J lost 5 bases. This chain's CDR3 is CASSPGGAMTEAFF. The CDR3, as DNA: TGTGCCAGCAGCCCAGGGGGCGCGATGACTGAAGCTTTCTTT.

The DNA for the CDR3 is TGTGCCACCTACCCAGGGCAGGGGGCAAGAACTGAAGCTTTCTTT. This translates into CATYPGQGARTEAFF. The genes are TRBV10-3 and TRBJ1-1, with 8 positions matching TRBD1. This CDR3 has 15 amino acids. The ends lost 10 bases at V and 5 bases at J; junction bases unmatched: 15. CDR1 is ENHRY, CDR2 SYGVKD, per germline.

This rearrangement joins TRBV4-1 to TRBJ1-6, with TRBD1 matching over 9 bases. Germline V CDR1 and CDR2: MGHRA, YSYEKL. Trimming removed 2 bases from V and 10 bases from J; junction bases left unmatched: 6. The CDR3 runs to 15 residues. The chain's CDR3 is CASSQRGQGDSPLHF. In nucleotides, the CDR3 is TGCGCCAGCAGCCAACGGGGACAGGGCGACTCACCCCTCCACTTT.

The chain is built from TRBV19 and TRBJ2-3, with D hard to call. The CDR3 has 13 amino acids. Deletions cut 5 bases from V and 3 bases from J, with 9 bases between. Looked up from germline, CDR1 is LNHDA and CDR2 is SQIVND (reference sequence). Here the CDR3 DNA reads TGTGCCAGTAGTCCCCGGATGACAGATACGCAGTATTTT. Its protein product is CASSPRMTDTQYF.

V is TRBV19 and J is TRBJ1-5, with D hard to call. Per germline, CDR1 LNHDA and CDR2 SQIVND (reference sequence). V was shortened by 6 bases and J by 6 bases, with 15 bases between the two germline ends. The CDR3 extends over 14 amino acids. For the CDR3, the DNA is TGTGCCAGTAGCGGACTATCTACCGGTCAGCCCCAGCATTTT. This encodes CASSGLSTGQPQHF.

This sequence joins TRBV7-8 and TRBJ2-7; 8 bases line up with TRBD2. CDR3 length: 16 amino acids. V was clipped by 0 bases and J by 3 bases; unmatched bases: 7. Germline V gene lookup returns CDR1 SGHVS and CDR2 FQNEAQ. The CDR3 nucleotides read TGTGCCAGCAGCTTAGCAGGGCCTAGCGGGTTCTACGAGCAGTACTTC. Amino acids: CASSLAGPSGFYEQYF.

The J gene is TRBJ1-1, the V gene TRBV10-3; a weak D match, TRBD1 (6 bases). This CDR3 is built from 13 residues. With 11 bases removed from V and 2 bases from J, the gap between germline ends came to 15 bases. Germline V CDR1 and CDR2: ENHRY, SYGVKD. In DNA form, the CDR3 reads TGTGCCTCCCAAAGGGGGGGCAACACTGAAGCTTTCTTT. This sequence encodes CASQRGGNTEAFF.

The chain uses TRBV7-8 and TRBJ2-7; 7 bases align to TRBD1. This CDR3 contains 16 residues. The trim removed 9 bases at V and 6 bases at J, leaving 20 bases unmatched. Germline CDR1 and CDR2: SGHVS and FQNEAQ. The CDR3 here is CASQFRSYDRVGEQYF. The CDR3 DNA follows: TGTGCCAGTCAATTTAGAAGTTACGACAGGGTCGGCGAGCAGTACTTC.

The chain joins TRBV6-6 to TRBJ1-2; 11 bases agree with TRBD1. The J segment lost 4 bases and the V segment lost 2 bases, leaving 6 bases of the junction unmatched. The CDR3 extends over 16 amino acids. Germline V gene data show CDR1 as MNHNY and CDR2 as SVGAGI (reference sequence). The chain's CDR3 is CASSYTGQGAGYGYTF. The DNA of the CDR3 is TGTGCCAGCAGTTACACCGGACAGGGGGCAGGCTATGGCTACACCTTC.

The chain joins TRBV28 to TRBJ1-3; 9 nucleotides align to TRBD1. CDR1 is MDHEN, CDR2 SYDVKM, per germline. Germline trimming cut 7 bases from V and 1 base from J; bases unmatched to any gene: 5. The CDR3 extends over 15 amino acids. This CDR3 reads CASTPGTGSGNTIYF. CDR3 nucleotides: TGTGCCAGCACCCCCGGGACAGGGTCTGGAAACACCATATATTTT.

The chain employs TRBV6-5 and TRBJ1-6; D is unclear. The CDR3 is 15 amino acids. CDR1 MNHEY and CDR2 SVGAGI come from the germline V gene. V was shortened by 6 bases and J by 6 bases, with 15 bases between the two germline ends. CDR3 sequence: CASSTGFSSNSPLHF. The CDR3, as DNA: TGTGCCAGCAGCACCGGATTCTCGTCTAATTCACCCCTCCACTTT.

The chain uses TRBV19 and TRBJ2-1; a weak D match, TRBD1 (6 bases). This CDR3 region has 12 residues. CDR1 is LNHDA and CDR2 is SQIVND in the germline V gene (reference sequence). Trimming pared 5 bases from V and 10 bases from J, leaving 12 bases between. The CDR3 loop reads CASSGGTGEQFF. The CDR3 region has the DNA TGTGCCAGTAGTGGGGGCACTGGGGAGCAGTTCTTC.

The genes are TRBV7-9 and TRBJ1-1; 8 bases match TRBD1. Germline CDR1 SEHNR, CDR2 FQNEAQ (reference sequence). This CDR3 has 13 amino acids. V lost 5 bases and J lost 8; bases outside the gene matches: 7. The CDR3 is CASSEGQGLEAFF. Written as DNA, the CDR3 is TGTGCCAGCAGCGAAGGACAGGGTCTGGAAGCTTTCTTT.

CDR3 sequence (DNA): TGTGCCAGTAGGTACGGGGAGCAGTACTTC. Its protein product is CASRYGEQYF. The chain links TRBV6-1 to TRBJ2-7; D is undetermined. This CDR3 is built from 10 residues. The germline V gene has CDR1 MNHNS and CDR2 SASEGT. V shed 9 bases and J shed 7 bases, with 10 bases lying between them.

The DNA of the CDR3 is TGTGCCAGCAGCAGGACAGGGCTGCCCCCTGAGCAGTTCTTC. This codes for CASSRTGLPPEQFF. The chain employs TRBV7-8 and TRBJ2-1; 8 bases are a match to TRBD1. Per germline, CDR1 SGHVS and CDR2 FQNEAQ. With V trimmed by 5 bases and J by 9 bases, 9 bases remained unmatched. This CDR3 region has 14 residues.

This chain connects TRBV11-3 to TRBJ2-5; 10 bases agree with TRBD2. CDR1 and CDR2 (germline): SGHNT, YENEEA. Losses at the gene ends were 9 bases for V and 4 bases for J; bases not matched to a gene: 5. This CDR3 comprises 13 residues. The chain's CDR3 is CASKVAGGETQYF. CDR3 in DNA: TGTGCCAGTAAGGTAGCGGGGGGAGAGACCCAGTACTTC.

The genes are TRBV5-4 and TRBJ2-5; D may be TRBD2 (7 bases). The CDR3 consists of 16 residues. The germline V gene encodes CDR1 SGHNT and CDR2 YYREEE (reference sequence). V gave up 4 bases and J gave up 2 bases, with 18 bases separating them. This CDR3 is CASSGGGGAPQETQYF. The CDR3, as DNA: TGTGCCAGCAGCGGGGGCGGGGGTGCTCCTCAAGAGACCCAGTACTTC.

The rearrangement uses TRBV7-2 and TRBJ1-5; D gene ambiguous. Germline assignment: CDR1 SGHTA and CDR2 FQGNSA. Between the trimmed V and J ends, which lost 1 base and 1 base, there was a span of 8 bases. This CDR3 is built from 15 residues. CDR3 DNA: TGTGCCAGCAGCTTAGGACCGGGGAGCAATCAGCCCCAGCATTTT. Translating gives CASSLGPGSNQPQHF.

The V call is TRBV18, the J call TRBJ2-7, with TRBD1 matching 10 bases. This CDR3 spans 14 amino acids. Trimming took 4 bases from V and 2 from J; bases not matched to a gene: 2. Looked up from germline, CDR1 is KGHSH and CDR2 is LQKENI. The CDR3 sequence: CASSLDRGTYEQYF. The CDR3 nucleotides read TGTGCCAGCTCACTGGACAGGGGGACCTACGAGCAGTACTTC.

The chain has TRBV29-1 and TRBJ2-1; 12 positions match TRBD1. CDR1 and CDR2 from the germline V gene are SQVTM and ANQGSEA. V gave up 1 base and J gave up 9 bases; unmatched junction bases: 13. The length of the CDR3 is 17 residues. The CDR3 coding sequence is TGCAGCGTTGAAGGGTCCTCGAGGGGACAGGGGGCCAGTGAGCAGTTCTTC. Its translation: CSVEGSSRGQGASEQFF.

The chain employs TRBV5-1 and TRBJ2-3; 10 bases align to TRBD1. Germline assignment: CDR1 SGHRS and CDR2 YFSETQ. The CDR3 is 15 amino acids. V gave up 2 bases and J gave up 4 bases; unmatched junction bases: 4. The CDR3 protein is CASSFLGTGADTQYF. In nucleotides, the CDR3 is TGCGCCAGCAGCTTTCTGGGGACAGGGGCAGATACGCAGTATTTT.

This chain links TRBV5-8 with TRBJ1-5; D gene uncertain. The CDR3 has 11 amino acids. V lost 4 bases and J lost 10, with 9 bases in between. Germline CDR1 and CDR2: SGHTS and YDEGEE. The CDR3 region is CASSRVNPQHF. The CDR3 nucleotides are TGTGCCAGCAGCCGTGTTAATCCCCAGCATTTT. The variable domain in full, completed from reference TRBV5-8 and TRBJ1-5, reads EAGVTQSPTHLIKTRGQQATLRCSPISGHTSVYWYQQALGLGLQFLLWYDEGEERNRGNFPPRFSGRQFPNYSSELNVNALELEDSALYLCASSRVNPQHFGDGTRLSIL.